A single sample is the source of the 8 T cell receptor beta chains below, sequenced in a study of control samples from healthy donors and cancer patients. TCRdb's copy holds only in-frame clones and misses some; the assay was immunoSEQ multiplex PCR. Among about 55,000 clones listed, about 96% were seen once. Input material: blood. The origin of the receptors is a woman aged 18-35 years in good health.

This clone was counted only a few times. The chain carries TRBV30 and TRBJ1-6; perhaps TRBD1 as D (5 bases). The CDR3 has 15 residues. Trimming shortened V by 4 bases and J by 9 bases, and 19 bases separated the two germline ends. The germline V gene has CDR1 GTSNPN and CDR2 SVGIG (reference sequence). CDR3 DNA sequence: TGTGCCTGGAATAGGGCCGGGGGGACTAGTTCACCCCTCCACTTT. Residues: CAWNRAGGTSSPLHF.

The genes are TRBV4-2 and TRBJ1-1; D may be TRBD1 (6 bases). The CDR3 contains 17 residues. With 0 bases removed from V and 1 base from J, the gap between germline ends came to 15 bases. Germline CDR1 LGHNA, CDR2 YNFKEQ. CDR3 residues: CASSQDAVQGTNTEAFF. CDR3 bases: TGTGCCAGCAGCCAAGATGCGGTACAGGGTACGAACACTGAAGCTTTCTTT.

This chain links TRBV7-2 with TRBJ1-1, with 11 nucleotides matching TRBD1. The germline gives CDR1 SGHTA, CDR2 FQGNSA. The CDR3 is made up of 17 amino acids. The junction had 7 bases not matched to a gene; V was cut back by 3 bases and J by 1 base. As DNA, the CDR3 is TGTGCCAGCAGCTTCAGGACAGGGGGCGTTTCGAACACTGAAGCTTTCTTT. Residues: CASSFRTGGVSNTEAFF.

The CDR3 protein is CASSFPAGELFF. The CDR3 nucleotides are TGTGCCAGCAGTTTTCCGGCCGGGGAGCTGTTTTTT. The chain has TRBV12-3 or TRBV12-4 and TRBJ2-2; no reliable D call. This CDR3 is built from 12 residues. Trimming pared 3 bases from V and 6 bases from J, leaving 5 bases between.

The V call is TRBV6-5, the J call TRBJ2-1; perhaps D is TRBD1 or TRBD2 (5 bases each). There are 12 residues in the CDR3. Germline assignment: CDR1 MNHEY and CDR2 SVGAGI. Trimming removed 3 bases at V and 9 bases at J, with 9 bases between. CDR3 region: CASSYPGREQFF. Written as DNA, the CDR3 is TGTGCCAGCAGTTATCCGGGGCGTGAGCAGTTCTTC.

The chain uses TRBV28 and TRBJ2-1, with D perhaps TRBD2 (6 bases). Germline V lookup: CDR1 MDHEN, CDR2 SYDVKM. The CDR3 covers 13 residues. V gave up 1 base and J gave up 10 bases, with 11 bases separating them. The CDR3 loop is CASSLFLAGEQFF. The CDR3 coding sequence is TGTGCCAGCAGTTTATTTTTGGCGGGAGAGCAGTTCTTC.

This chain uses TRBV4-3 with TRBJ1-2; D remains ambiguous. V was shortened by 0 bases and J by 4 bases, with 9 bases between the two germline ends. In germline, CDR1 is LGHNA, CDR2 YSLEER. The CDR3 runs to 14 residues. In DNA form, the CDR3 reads TGCGCCAGCAGCCAAGATCCAAGAAGCTATGGCTACACCTTC. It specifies CASSQDPRSYGYTF.

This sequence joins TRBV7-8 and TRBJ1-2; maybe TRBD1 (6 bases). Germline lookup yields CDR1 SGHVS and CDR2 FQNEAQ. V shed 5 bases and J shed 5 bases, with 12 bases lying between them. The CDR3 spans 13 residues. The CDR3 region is CASSPRGSYGYTF. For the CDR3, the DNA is TGTGCCAGCAGCCCCAGGGGTTCTTATGGCTACACCTTC. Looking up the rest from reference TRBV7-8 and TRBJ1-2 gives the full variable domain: GAGVSQSPRYKVAKRGQDVALRCDPISGHVSLFWYQQALGQGPEFLTYFQNEAQLDKSGLPSDRFFAERPEGSVSTLKIQRTQQEDSAVYLCASSPRGSYGYTFGSGTRLTVV.